Each of the 9 T cell receptor beta chains below was sequenced from the same sample in a study of T cell responses to AZD1222 COVID-19 vaccine. Some clones are missing from TCRdb's copy, which holds only in-frame ones; the method was immunoSEQ multiplex PCR. The sample has nearly 110,000 clones; about 89% are singletons. The sequences come from peripheral blood, collected on day 0 of AZD1222 vaccination. The origin of the receptors is an adult in good health.

The chain carries TRBV11-2 and TRBJ1-3; TRBD1 might be the D (6 bases). The germline V gene encodes CDR1 SGHAT and CDR2 FQNNGV. V was shortened by 8 bases and J by 3 bases, with 14 bases between the two germline ends. CDR3 length equals 14 residues. The CDR3 sequence is CASGRGQGGNTIYF. The CDR3 region has the DNA TGTGCCAGCGGCAGGGGTCAAGGTGGAAACACCATATATTTT.

This clone was seen a single time. CDR3 sequence: CASRLLAKNIQYF. Written as DNA, the CDR3 is TGTGCCAGCAGATTGCTAGCCAAAAACATTCAGTACTTC. The chain recombines TRBV27 with TRBJ2-4; D unclear. The germline V gene has CDR1 MNHEY and CDR2 SMNVEV (reference sequence). V lost 6 bases and J lost 0, with 6 bases in between. The length of the CDR3 is 13 residues.

V gene TRBV28 combines with J gene TRBJ1-2, with D tentatively TRBD1 (5 bases). The CDR3 contains 13 residues. CDR1 is MDHEN, CDR2 SYDVKM, per germline. Trimming stripped 2 bases from V and 4 bases from J, with 8 bases between. CDR3 residues: CASSLGGSYGYTF. DNA for the CDR3: TGTGCCAGCAGTTTAGGGGGGAGCTATGGCTACACCTTC.

The V and J genes are TRBV19 and TRBJ1-2; the match to TRBD1 covers 9 bases. The germline gives CDR1 LNHDA, CDR2 SQIVND (reference sequence). The V and J ends lost 7 bases and 4 bases, in that order; junction bases with no gene match: 4. The CDR3 length is 13 residues. The CDR3 sequence: CASTPTGGYGYTF. The CDR3 DNA reads as TGTGCCAGTACCCCGACAGGGGGCTATGGCTACACCTTC.

The chain is built from TRBV7-9 and TRBJ2-7; perhaps TRBD1 as D (6 bases). V was clipped by 5 bases and J by 0 bases, with 8 bases between them. This CDR3 comprises 13 residues. Germline V gives CDR1 SEHNR, CDR2 FQNEAQ (reference sequence). The CDR3 region is CASSTGFSYEQYF. CDR3 in DNA: TGTGCCAGCAGCACAGGGTTCTCCTACGAGCAGTACTTC.

The chain uses TRBV6-5 and TRBJ2-2; D may be TRBD1 or TRBD2 (5 bases each). Germline assignment: CDR1 MNHEY and CDR2 SVGAGI. This CDR3 is 15 amino acids long. Trimming stripped 4 bases from V and 7 bases from J, with 16 bases between. The CDR3 DNA follows: TGTGCCAGCAGTTTGGACGGGGCAGCCGGCGGGGAGCTGTTTTTT. It yields the protein CASSLDGAAGGELFF.

The chain is built from TRBV11-3 and TRBJ1-1; D might be TRBD1 (5 bases). CDR3 length equals 14 residues. V gave up 4 bases and J gave up 1 base, with 10 bases separating them. The V gene's germline CDR1 is SGHNT and CDR2 YENEEA. CDR3 loop: CASSSGRTNTEAFF. The CDR3 DNA is TGTGCCAGCAGCTCGGGACGGACGAACACTGAAGCTTTCTTT.

The V gene is TRBV9, the J gene TRBJ2-2; 8 bases are a match to TRBD1. The V segment lost 3 bases and the J segment 1 base; nucleotides outside the gene matches: 2. The CDR3 covers 15 residues. Germline V gene lookup returns CDR1 SGDLS and CDR2 YYNGEE. Written as DNA, the CDR3 is TGTGCCAGCAGCGCAGGGACAGGGAACACCGGGGAGCTGTTTTTT. Protein: CASSAGTGNTGELFF. Full variable domain (outside the CDR3, taken from reference TRBV9 and TRBJ2-2): DSGVTQTPKHLITATGQRVTLRCSPRSGDLSVYWYQQSLDQGLQFLIQYYNGEERAKGNILERFSAQQFPDLHSELNLSSLELGDSALYFCASSAGTGNTGELFFGEGSRLTVL.

The CDR3 DNA is TGTGCCACCATCCAACCGGGACAGGGGATCTCTGAAGCTTTCTTT. Translating gives CATIQPGQGISEAFF. This chain links TRBV10-3 with TRBJ1-1, with 10 bases aligning to TRBD1. Germline lookup yields CDR1 ENHRY and CDR2 SYGVKD. The junction had 14 bases not matched to a gene; V was cut back by 10 bases and J by 6 bases. CDR3 length equals 15 residues.